The 20 T cell receptor beta chains listed next were all sequenced from one sample in a study of T cells after yellow fever vaccination. TCRdb processed the 5' RACE reads anew with MiXCR; each CDR3 protein has one entry. The data show about 25,000 distinct CDR3 sequences, about 5.5% seen once. The sequenced sample was PBMCs, either bulk or a sorted T-cell subset (CD4+, CD8+, memory, or dextramer-sorted; not recorded which), obtained 15 days after the yellow fever booster vaccination. The receptors come from a young man who received the YFV17D yellow fever vaccine.

This clonotype was recorded many times. V and J are TRBV5-8 and TRBJ1-4; no clear D. This CDR3 region has 14 residues. Germline values: CDR1 SGHTS, CDR2 YDEGEE. The V end lost 4 bases, the J end lost 8 bases, and 15 bases lay between the germline ends. The CDR3 loop reads CASSEIGLPEKLFF. The CDR3 DNA reads as TGTGCCAGCAGCGAAATCGGCCTGCCGGAAAAACTGTTTTTT.

Many counts were recorded for this clonotype. The junction does not match germline at one end; this may be a read error. V and J are TRBV12-3 or TRBV12-4 and TRBJ2-2; a possible D gene is TRBD1 (6 bases). This CDR3 is 13 amino acids long. The CDR3 nucleotides read TGTGCCAGCAGCATGTGGGACACCGGGGAACTGTTTTTT. Translating it yields CASSMWDTGELFF.

Ten or more counts support this clonotype. Relative to the germline gene, one junction end is altered; a read error may explain this. The CDR3 DNA reads TGCAGTGCTAACGCCCCTGGGGCTGAAGATTTCTTT. It translates to CSANAPGAEDFF. V is TRBV20-1 and J is TRBJ1-1; possible D gene TRBD1, 5 bases. Germline V lookup: CDR1 DFQATT, CDR2 SNEGSKA (reference sequence). The CDR3 is made up of 12 amino acids.

This clonotype was seen ten or more times. The rearrangement uses TRBV6-6 and TRBJ1-2, with D perhaps TRBD1 (6 bases). Germline CDR1 is MNHNY and CDR2 is SVGAGI (reference sequence). V was clipped by 7 bases and J by 4 bases, with 13 bases between them. The length of the CDR3 is 13 residues. The CDR3 is CASNPQGPYGYTF. The CDR3 bases are TGTGCCAGCAACCCACAGGGCCCCTATGGCTACACCTTC.

This clonotype was seen repeatedly, ten times or more. This chain connects TRBV20-1 to TRBJ1-2; D perhaps matches TRBD1 (6 bases). Germline V gene data show CDR1 as DFQATT and CDR2 as SNEGSKA (reference sequence). This CDR3 has 13 amino acids. The V gene lost 3 bases and the J gene lost 6 bases, with 14 bases spanning the gap. CDR3 sequence reads: CSASLGGLDGYTF. In nucleotides, the CDR3 is TGCAGTGCTAGTTTAGGGGGTTTGGATGGCTACACCTTC.

The sample holds many counts of this clonotype. The genes are TRBV4-3 and TRBJ2-3; unclear D gene. V lost 4 bases, J lost 0 bases, and 14 bases lay in between. In germline, CDR1 is LGHNA, CDR2 YSLEER. The CDR3 has 16 amino acids. CDR3 bases: TGCGCCAGCAGCCGAGAGTTTGAGCGCAGCACAGATACGCAGTATTTT. Its translation is CASSREFERSTDTQYF.

This clonotype was counted many times. J is TRBJ1-3 and V is TRBV4-3; no reliable D call. Germline assignment: CDR1 LGHNA and CDR2 YSLEER. The CDR3 runs 15 residues. V was pared by 0 bases and J by 0 bases, with 6 bases between. The CDR3 spells CASSQDRISGNTIYF. The CDR3 DNA reads TGCGCCAGCAGCCAAGACAGGATCTCTGGAAACACCATATATTTT.

This clonotype occurred many times. The V and J genes are TRBV20-1 and TRBJ1-5; D is perhaps TRBD1 (6 bases). The CDR3 consists of 13 residues. The ends were cut back, 7 bases at V and 7 bases at J, with 17 bases in the middle. Germline V gene data show CDR1 as DFQATT and CDR2 as SNEGSKA (reference sequence). The CDR3 is CSVLRQGTQPQHF. The CDR3 bases are TGCAGTGTCCTACGGCAGGGGACCCAGCCCCAGCATTTT.

Ten or more counts support this clonotype. This sequence joins TRBV5-1 and TRBJ2-1; 8 bases match TRBD2. The V gene end was trimmed by 0 bases and the J gene end by 5 bases; junction bases not matched to a gene: 4. Germline V gene data show CDR1 as SGHRS and CDR2 as YFSETQ. The CDR3 is made up of 15 amino acids. The CDR3 nucleotides are TGCGCCAGCAGCTTGGTACCGCGGGGGGACAATGAGCAGTTCTTC. Residues: CASSLVPRGDNEQFF.

This clonotype was counted at least ten times. The chain joins TRBV18 to TRBJ1-2; a weak D match, TRBD1 (5 bases). The germline V and J ends were trimmed by 3 bases and 0 bases, with 11 bases remaining between them. Germline V gives CDR1 KGHSH, CDR2 LQKENI. This CDR3 spans 15 amino acids. DNA for the CDR3: TGTGCCAGCTCACCTCTGGACAATACTAACTATGGCTACACCTTC. The encoded protein is CASSPLDNTNYGYTF.

This clonotype was found many times. The rearrangement joins TRBV5-1 to TRBJ2-5; TRBD1 matches 7 bases. CDR3 length: 15 amino acids. The germline V gene encodes CDR1 SGHRS and CDR2 YFSETQ. With V trimmed by 4 bases and J by 1 base, 7 bases remained unmatched. Here the CDR3 reads CASSTTGDVQETQYF. The CDR3 DNA follows: TGCGCCAGCAGCACCACAGGGGATGTCCAAGAGACCCAGTACTTC.

This clonotype was recorded at least ten times. The V call is TRBV18, the J call TRBJ2-5; the D call may be TRBD1 or TRBD2 (5 bases each). Germline V CDR1 and CDR2: KGHSH, LQKENI. This CDR3 comprises 14 residues. Trimming removed 4 bases at V and 0 bases at J, with 9 bases between. CDR3 amino acids: CASSRGLDQETQYF. CDR3 nucleotide sequence: TGTGCCAGCTCACGGGGGTTGGACCAAGAGACCCAGTACTTC.

With respect to this clonotype: One base away lies a much larger clone, so this may be a sequencing read error. The chain uses TRBV11-3 and TRBJ2-1; D is uncertain. Germline V gene data show CDR1 as SGHNT and CDR2 as YENEEA. There are 13 residues in the CDR3. The DNA of the CDR3 is TGTGCCTGCAGTCGGGCTACAAGCTATGAGCAGTTCTTC. It codes for CACSRATSYEQFF.

This clonotype was found many times. The chain combines TRBV7-2 with TRBJ2-7, with 9 bases lining up with TRBD1. Trimming at V came to 2 bases and at J to 7 bases, leaving 6 bases not matched to a gene. The length of the CDR3 is 14 residues. The V gene's germline CDR1 is SGHTA and CDR2 FQGNSA. The CDR3 nucleotides are TGTGCCAGCAGCTTAAGGGGACAGGGCTTTGAGCAGTACTTC. The encoded protein is CASSLRGQGFEQYF. Together with reference TRBV7-2 and TRBJ2-7, the CDR3 gives the full variable domain: GAGVSQSPSNKVTEKGKDVELRCDPISGHTALYWYRQSLGQGLEFLIYFQGNSAPDKSGLPSDRFSAERTGGSVSTLTIQRTQQEDSAVYLCASSLRGQGFEQYFGPGTRLTVT.

This clonotype appeared many times. This chain joins TRBV27 and TRBJ1-5; 8 bases line up with TRBD1. The V segment lost 4 bases and the J segment 7 bases; nucleotides outside the gene matches: 3. From germline, CDR1 is MNHEY and CDR2 SMNVEV (reference sequence). The CDR3 runs 13 residues. The CDR3 nucleotides are TGTGCCAGCAGTTGGACAGGGTTACAGCCCCAGCATTTT. Amino acids: CASSWTGLQPQHF.

This clonotype has at least ten counts. DNA for the CDR3: TGCAGTGCTACGACAGGCACCTACGAGCAGTACTTC. Its translation: CSATTGTYEQYF. This chain uses TRBV20-1 with TRBJ2-7; perhaps TRBD1 as D (6 bases). The CDR3 contains 12 residues. Trimming left V 4 bases short and J 2 bases short, with 9 bases between. The germline V gene has CDR1 DFQATT and CDR2 SNEGSKA (reference sequence).

This clonotype was detected many times. The V call is TRBV15, the J call TRBJ2-1; maybe TRBD2 (6 bases). V was shortened by 2 bases and J by 5 bases, with 13 bases between the two germline ends. Germline CDR1 and CDR2: LNHNV and YYDKDF (reference sequence). CDR3 length: 15 residues. The CDR3 spells CATSRLLAADNEQFF. The DNA of the CDR3 is TGTGCCACCAGCAGATTATTAGCGGCAGACAATGAGCAGTTCTTC.

The sample holds many counts of this clonotype. This chain links TRBV15 with TRBJ1-1; no clear D gene. Per germline, CDR1 LNHNV and CDR2 YYDKDF (reference sequence). V was pared by 1 base and J by 4 bases, with 13 bases between. This CDR3 region has 15 residues. CDR3 sequence reads: CATSRGAWAGTEAFF. The CDR3 DNA sequence: TGTGCCACCAGCAGAGGGGCGTGGGCGGGCACTGAAGCTTTCTTT.

Points on this clonotype: One base away lies a much larger clone, so this may be a sequencing read error. V gene TRBV7-6 combines with J gene TRBJ1-4; D is unclear. Germline lookup yields CDR1 SGHVS and CDR2 FNYEAQ. Trimming removed 7 bases from V and 3 bases from J, with 9 bases in between. The CDR3 is 13 amino acids. CDR3 DNA: TGTGCCAGCACCTTGAGCGCTAATGAAAAACTGTTTTTT. Amino acids: CASTLSANEKLFF.

About this clonotype itself: The junction shows a germline mismatch at one end, possibly a read error. The rearrangement joins TRBV10-3 to TRBJ2-6, with 8 positions matching TRBD1. The germline V gene has CDR1 ENHRY and CDR2 SYGVKD. This CDR3 region has 19 residues. CDR3 in DNA: TGTACCATCTGCCGACCGGGACAGGCTCTACTCTCTGGGGCCAACGTCCTGACTTTC. Its translation is CTICRPGQALLSGANVLTF.